The 9 T cell receptor beta chains below come from one sample, sequenced in a study of T cell clones after liver transplantation. The data were produced by immunoSEQ multiplex PCR, yet TCRdb's version contains in-frame clones alone and is incomplete. The sample lists some 110,000 clones; roughly four fifths were seen once. The source was CD4+ T cells from blood, collected before liver transplant. Receptors originate from a human donor who received a liver transplant.

The chain is built from TRBV5-1 and TRBJ1-1, with 7 positions matching TRBD1. Germline values: CDR1 SGHRS, CDR2 YFSETQ. The CDR3 is 14 amino acids. V shed 4 bases, J shed 1 base, and the junction held 4 bases outside the gene matches. The CDR3 loop is CASSPQGGNTEAFF. As DNA, the CDR3 is TGCGCCAGCAGCCCTCAGGGGGGGAACACTGAAGCTTTCTTT.

The chain recombines TRBV27 with TRBJ1-2; 11 nucleotides match TRBD1. With 2 bases clipped from V and 7 bases from J, the junction kept 6 bases outside the gene matches. This CDR3 has 15 amino acids. Germline V gene lookup returns CDR1 MNHEY and CDR2 SMNVEV (reference sequence). The DNA of the CDR3 is TGTGCCAGCAGTTTAGTTACGGGACAGGGGGGTGGCTACACCTTC. It codes for CASSLVTGQGGGYTF.

V and J are TRBV6-4 and TRBJ1-1; D not certain. The germline V and J ends were trimmed by 9 bases and 4 bases, with 9 bases remaining between them. The germline V gene encodes CDR1 MRHNA and CDR2 SNTAGT. This CDR3 region has 11 residues. The CDR3 DNA is TGTGCCAGGGTCGGGAGCACTGAAGCTTTCTTT. Protein sequence: CARVGSTEAFF.

The rearrangement joins TRBV2 to TRBJ2-5; D might be TRBD1 (6 bases). The germline V and J ends were trimmed by 6 bases and 6 bases, with 11 bases remaining between them. The CDR3 extends over 12 amino acids. In germline, CDR1 is SNHLY, CDR2 FYNNEI. In nucleotides, the CDR3 is TGTGCCAGCAGCCCACAGGGACAGACCCAGTACTTC. Protein sequence: CASSPQGQTQYF.

The rearrangement uses TRBV28 and TRBJ2-3; unclear D gene. This CDR3 region has 13 residues. Trimming took 6 bases from V and 5 from J, leaving 12 bases between them. Germline V CDR1 and CDR2: MDHEN, SYDVKM. CDR3 residues: CASRLGGKDTQYF. CDR3 nucleotides: TGTGCCAGCAGACTGGGTGGGAAAGATACGCAGTATTTT. Full variable domain (outside the CDR3, taken from reference TRBV28 and TRBJ2-3): DVKVTQSSRYLVKRTGEKVFLECVQDMDHENMFWYRQDPGLGLRLIYFSYDVKMKEKGDIPEGYSVSREKKERFSLILESASTNQTSMYLCASRLGGKDTQYFGPGTRLTVL.

The rearrangement uses TRBV7-3 and TRBJ1-4; 9 bases fit TRBD1. The CDR3 spans 15 residues. V lost 5 bases to trimming and J lost 5 bases; unmatched junction nucleotides: 6. Germline V gene data show CDR1 as SGHTA and CDR2 as FQGTGA. The CDR3 coding sequence is TGTGCCAGCAGCCGGACAGGGGTCAGAAATGAAAAACTGTTTTTT. Its protein is CASSRTGVRNEKLFF.

Comment on this clone: This CDR3 fails to terminate in the conserved phenylalanine or tryptophan, so it likely reflects a read error. Because the CDR3's place on the DNA is in doubt, the DNA is left out and the CDR3 is given as listed by TCRdb. The V call is TRBV28, the J call TRBJ1-2. The CDR3 region is 16 residues in length, termini included. Germline loops: CDR1 MDHEN, CDR2 SYDVKM. The CDR3 is CASGAGATANLGRWVI.

This clone was detected a few times. The chain uses TRBV5-6 and TRBJ2-1; perhaps TRBD1 as D (7 bases). The CDR3 length is 17 residues. CDR1 and CDR2 (germline): SGHDT, YYEEEE. V was pared by 0 bases and J by 1 base, with 14 bases between. This CDR3 is CASSLAGGTASYNEQFF. The CDR3, as DNA: TGTGCCAGCAGCTTGGCCGGAGGGACAGCTTCCTACAATGAGCAGTTCTTC.

The gene calls are TRBV7-2 and TRBJ2-3; 9 bases align to TRBD2. CDR1 is SGHTA, CDR2 FQGNSA, per germline. Losses at the gene ends were 8 bases for V and 3 bases for J; bases not matched to a gene: 9. The CDR3 consists of 15 residues. The CDR3 sequence: CASLLGTSRTDTQYF. The CDR3 DNA follows: TGTGCCAGCCTACTGGGGACTAGCAGGACAGATACGCAGTATTTT.